Following are 30 T cell receptor beta chains from one sample sequenced in a study of technical replicates of blood from a few donors. Some clones are missing from TCRdb's copy, which holds only in-frame ones; the method was immunoSEQ multiplex PCR. The sample has about 74,000 clones, 95% seen once; the top ten hold 0.25% to 0.3%. The material sequenced was T cells isolated from PBMCs. Receptors originate from a human donor in good health.

The rearrangement links TRBV5-1 to TRBJ2-2; 9 bases align to TRBD1. J was trimmed by 2 bases and V by 4 bases; bases with no gene match: 6. CDR3 length: 16 amino acids. Germline values: CDR1 SGHRS, CDR2 YFSETQ. The CDR3 DNA is TGCGCCAGCAGCCGGACAGGGGCCCTCAACACCGGGGAGCTGTTTTTT. This codes for CASSRTGALNTGELFF.

This sequence joins TRBV6-1 and TRBJ2-3; D remains unclear. V shed 7 bases and J shed 3 bases, with 5 bases lying between them. Germline CDR1 reads MNHNS; CDR2 reads SASEGT. CDR3 length equals 11 residues. The CDR3 region is CASNRTDTQYF. In DNA, the CDR3 is TGTGCCAGCAACCGGACAGATACGCAGTATTTT.

The chain employs TRBV4-1 and TRBJ1-6; no clear D gene. The V gene lost 1 base and the J gene lost 9 bases, with 13 bases spanning the gap. The CDR3 length is 15 residues. The germline V gene has CDR1 MGHRA and CDR2 YSYEKL. The CDR3 protein is CASSQGGGMGSPLHF. In DNA, the CDR3 is TGCGCCAGCAGCCAAGGGGGAGGGATGGGTTCACCCCTCCACTTT.

The genes are TRBV28 and TRBJ2-2; 11 bases align to TRBD2. CDR3 size: 16 residues. The germline CDR1 and CDR2 sequences are MDHEN and SYDVKM. V lost 7 bases to trimming and J lost 4 bases; unmatched junction nucleotides: 8. CDR3 amino acids: CASNLLGTSGTGELFF. For the CDR3, the DNA is TGTGCCAGCAACCTTCTGGGGACTAGCGGCACCGGGGAGCTGTTTTTT.

The chain couples TRBV29-1 to TRBJ2-7; 8 bases are a match to TRBD2. J gave up 6 bases and V 6 bases, and 13 bases lay outside the gene matches. The CDR3 loop spans 14 amino acids. Germline CDR1 and CDR2: SQVTM and ANQGSEA. This CDR3 reads CSVAGGGLHFEQYF. The CDR3 nucleotides are TGCAGCGTGGCGGGGGGTGGGCTCCACTTCGAGCAGTACTTC.

The V call is TRBV18, the J call TRBJ2-3, with D possibly being TRBD1 (5 bases). V gave up 4 bases and J gave up 4 bases, with 15 bases separating them. The CDR3 contains 15 residues. Germline loops: CDR1 KGHSH, CDR2 LQKENI. This CDR3 reads CASSLNSGSPDTQYF. The CDR3 bases are TGTGCCAGCTCACTAAATTCAGGGTCCCCAGATACGCAGTATTTT.

The gene calls are TRBV4-1 and TRBJ1-5; D is unresolved. Germline CDR1 is MGHRA and CDR2 is YSYEKL. The CDR3 spans 13 residues. The V and J ends lost 3 bases and 9 bases respectively, with 12 bases between them. The CDR3 coding sequence is TGCGCCAGCAGCCATGAGGTTAGGTGGCCCCAGCATTTT. As protein: CASSHEVRWPQHF.

CDR3 DNA: TGTGCCAGCAGTAAGGGACTAGCGAGCAATGAGCAGTTCTTC. Translating it yields CASSKGLASNEQFF. V usage is TRBV6-5 and J usage is TRBJ2-1; 10 bases are shared with TRBD2. Germline CDR1 is MNHEY and CDR2 is SVGAGI. This CDR3 contains 14 residues. Trimming took 5 bases from V and 6 from J; bases not matched to a gene: 4.

The chain combines TRBV29-1 with TRBJ1-5; D ambiguous. The CDR3 consists of 12 residues. The V gene lost 4 bases and the J gene lost 5 bases, with 9 bases spanning the gap. Germline V gene data show CDR1 as SQVTM and CDR2 as ANQGSEA. CDR3 sequence: CSVGGGHQPQHF. The CDR3 DNA follows: TGCAGCGTTGGTGGAGGGCATCAGCCCCAGCATTTT.

This clone was counted a single time. This chain joins TRBV30 and TRBJ2-3, with TRBD2 as a possible D gene (7 bases). The CDR3 is made up of 15 amino acids. Looked up from germline, CDR1 is GTSNPN and CDR2 is SVGIG (reference sequence). With 2 bases removed from V and 2 bases from J, the gap between germline ends came to 14 bases. The CDR3 spells CAWSINGGPTDTQYF. CDR3 bases: TGTGCCTGGAGTATAAACGGGGGGCCCACAGATACGCAGTATTTT.

In DNA form, the CDR3 reads TGTGCCAGCAGCGTCGGGAGCAATCAGCCCCAGCATTTT. This gives the protein CASSVGSNQPQHF. This sequence joins TRBV9 and TRBJ1-5; no clear D gene. The V end was cut by 2 bases, the J end by 1 base, with 4 bases between. Germline V gene data show CDR1 as SGDLS and CDR2 as YYNGEE. CDR3 length: 13 amino acids.

This chain's CDR3 is CASRGRQGVRTDTQYF. CDR3 nucleotides: TGTGCCAGCAGGGGGAGACAGGGCGTGAGAACAGATACGCAGTATTTT. J is TRBJ2-3 and V is TRBV28; 7 bases agree with TRBD1. V shed 6 bases and J 3 bases; nucleotides not matched to a gene: 12. The CDR3 loop spans 16 amino acids. The V gene's germline CDR1 is MDHEN and CDR2 SYDVKM.

V and J are TRBV18 and TRBJ2-3, with 8 nucleotides matching TRBD2. Germline V gives CDR1 KGHSH, CDR2 LQKENI. V lost 0 bases to trimming and J lost 2 bases; unmatched junction nucleotides: 1. The CDR3 has 15 amino acids. CDR3 residues: CASSPPGLDTDTQYF. CDR3 bases: TGTGCCAGCTCACCACCGGGACTAGACACAGATACGCAGTATTTT.

The gene calls are TRBV19 and TRBJ2-2; D might be TRBD1 (5 bases). Germline CDR1 and CDR2: LNHDA and SQIVND (reference sequence). The V end was cut by 7 bases, the J end by 3 bases, with 18 bases between. CDR3 size: 16 residues. The CDR3 nucleotides read TGTGCCAGTAACTATATTGACAGCAGGGACACCGGGGAGCTGTTTTTT. It specifies CASNYIDSRDTGELFF.

This rearrangement joins TRBV18 to TRBJ2-6; D not certain. The germline V gene encodes CDR1 KGHSH and CDR2 LQKENI. Trimming cost V 4 bases and J 0 bases, with 13 bases left between them. The CDR3 extends over 17 amino acids. The CDR3 protein is CASSHSDPGSGANVLTF. The CDR3 coding sequence is TGTGCCAGCTCACATTCCGATCCAGGCTCTGGGGCCAACGTCCTGACTTTC.

This clone showed up just once. V gene TRBV9 combines with J gene TRBJ2-4; 7 bases fit TRBD1. V lost 3 bases and J lost 6; bases outside the gene matches: 9. This CDR3 is built from 15 residues. Germline V gene data show CDR1 as SGDLS and CDR2 as YYNGEE. CDR3 nucleotide sequence: TGTGCCAGCAGCGACCCGACAGGGATCGGAAACATTCAGTACTTC. Translated, it gives CASSDPTGIGNIQYF.

This chain uses TRBV6-1 with TRBJ2-7; D is unresolved. From germline, CDR1 is MNHNS and CDR2 SASEGT. This CDR3 region has 11 residues. V lost 8 bases and J 7 bases, leaving 12 bases between the germline ends. CDR3 sequence (DNA): TGTGCCAGCCAGTATCTAGGAGAGCAGTACTTC. Its protein is CASQYLGEQYF.

The gene calls are TRBV30 and TRBJ1-1; the match to TRBD1 covers 7 bases. With V trimmed by 5 bases and J by 1 base, 4 bases remained unmatched. The length of the CDR3 is 13 residues. CDR1 and CDR2 (germline): GTSNPN, SVGIG (reference sequence). The CDR3 nucleotides are TGTGCCTGGGATCGGACAGGGAACACTGAAGCTTTCTTT. Translated, it gives CAWDRTGNTEAFF.

The V and J genes are TRBV6-5 and TRBJ2-5, with TRBD1 matching 11 bases. From germline, CDR1 is MNHEY and CDR2 SVGAGI. V trimming: 5 bases; J trimming: 5 bases; junction bases outside the gene matches: 7. The CDR3 covers 15 residues. CDR3 sequence reads: CASSPDRGRLETQYF. The CDR3 DNA sequence: TGTGCCAGCAGTCCGGACAGGGGGCGATTGGAGACCCAGTACTTC.

V gene TRBV4-2 combines with J gene TRBJ2-7, with 10 bases fitting TRBD1. Germline V lookup: CDR1 LGHNA, CDR2 YNFKEQ. V gave up 0 bases and J gave up 3 bases; unmatched junction bases: 2. The CDR3 is 15 amino acids. The CDR3 protein is CASSQEGQGHYEQYF. CDR3 DNA: TGTGCCAGCAGCCAAGAGGGACAGGGGCACTACGAGCAGTACTTC.

The chain uses TRBV28 and TRBJ2-7; the match to TRBD1 covers 10 bases. The CDR3 is made up of 14 amino acids. Germline lookup yields CDR1 MDHEN and CDR2 SYDVKM. With 6 bases clipped from V and 2 bases from J, the junction kept 4 bases outside the gene matches. The CDR3 loop reads CASSTGTGAYEQYF. The CDR3 nucleotides are TGTGCCAGCAGCACCGGGACAGGGGCCTACGAGCAGTACTTC.

This sequence joins TRBV12-5 and TRBJ1-4; the match to TRBD1 covers 8 bases. V lost 0 bases to trimming and J lost 4 bases; unmatched junction nucleotides: 10. Germline loops: CDR1 LGHNT, CDR2 FRNRAP. The CDR3 is made up of 18 amino acids. DNA of the CDR3: TGTGCTAGTGGTTTGGTATTGACAGGGGCTGTCGGTAATGAAAAACTGTTTTTT. It codes for CASGLVLTGAVGNEKLFF.

This chain joins TRBV18 and TRBJ2-3, with D perhaps TRBD1 (5 bases). This CDR3 has 16 residues. Trimming stripped 0 bases from V and 3 bases from J, with 13 bases between. Per the germline V gene, CDR1 is KGHSH and CDR2 is LQKENI. CDR3 amino acids: CASSPPVQGNTDTQYF. The CDR3 DNA is TGTGCCAGCTCACCACCGGTCCAGGGTAATACAGATACGCAGTATTTT. The complete variable domain, with remaining parts taken from reference TRBV18 and TRBJ2-3, reads NAGVMQNPRHLVRRRGQEARLRCSPMKGHSHVYWYRQLPEEGLKFMVYLQKENIIDESGMPKERFSAEFPKEGPSILRIQQVVRGDSAAYFCASSPPVQGNTDTQYFGPGTRLTVL.

The genes are TRBV7-9 and TRBJ2-5; D unclear. The germline V and J ends were trimmed by 1 base and 1 base, with 7 bases remaining between them. CDR1 is SEHNR, CDR2 FQNEAQ, per germline (reference sequence). This CDR3 has 14 residues. CDR3 sequence reads: CASSLDLFQETQYF. CDR3 sequence (DNA): TGTGCCAGCAGCTTAGATCTGTTCCAAGAGACCCAGTACTTC.

The rearrangement uses TRBV6-5 and TRBJ2-1, with D tentatively TRBD1 (5 bases). CDR3 length equals 15 residues. Trimming pared 2 bases from V and 5 bases from J, leaving 13 bases between. CDR1 MNHEY and CDR2 SVGAGI come from the germline V gene. The CDR3 DNA sequence: TGTGCCAGCAGTTACGGTGTGTCAGGGAACAATGAGCAGTTCTTC. Its protein product is CASSYGVSGNNEQFF.

V and J are TRBV2 and TRBJ1-1, with 8 bases lining up with TRBD1. This CDR3 is 16 amino acids long. CDR1 is SNHLY, CDR2 FYNNEI, per germline. The trim removed 3 bases at V and 1 base at J, leaving 7 bases unmatched. Here the CDR3 reads CASSETRQGANTEAFF. DNA of the CDR3: TGTGCCAGCAGTGAGACTCGGCAGGGGGCGAACACTGAAGCTTTCTTT.

The V and J genes are TRBV21-1 and TRBJ1-1. TRBV21-1 is noted as a pseudogene. The CDR3 is made up of 13 amino acids. The CDR3 loop reads CASSPRVYTEAFF. CDR3 DNA: TGTGCCAGCAGCCCGAGGGTGTACACTGAAGCTTTCTTT.

V and J are TRBV18 and TRBJ1-2, with 10 bases matching TRBD1. Trimming took 2 bases from V and 5 from J; bases not matched to a gene: 5. CDR3 length: 15 amino acids. The germline gives CDR1 KGHSH, CDR2 LQKENI. This CDR3 reads CASSPNRGQGYGYTF. The CDR3 DNA follows: TGTGCCAGCTCACCAAACAGGGGACAGGGGTATGGCTACACCTTC.

This chain links TRBV20-1 with TRBJ1-2; TRBD1 is a possible D gene (5 bases). Trimming left V 3 bases short and J 5 bases short, with 7 bases between. The CDR3 runs 11 residues. The germline CDR1 and CDR2 sequences are DFQATT and SNEGSKA (reference sequence). CDR3 nucleotide sequence: TGCAGTGCTAGCGGACATTATGGCTACACCTTC. This sequence encodes CSASGHYGYTF.

CDR3 DNA: TGCGCCAGCAGCTTGGCCGGGATGAATGATGGCTACACCTTC. It yields the protein CASSLAGMNDGYTF. The chain carries TRBV5-1 and TRBJ1-2; the D is unclear. The CDR3 sequence is 14 residues long. Trimming took 0 bases from V and 6 from J, leaving 12 bases between them. Germline V gene sequence: CDR1 SGHRS, CDR2 YFSETQ.